This record covers a single TCR beta chain. These data are taken from a study of T cell changes during pregnancy in multiple sclerosis. V lost 2 bases, J lost 1 base, and 7 bases lay in between. The CDR3 is made up of 14 amino acids. The germline gives CDR1 MNHEY, CDR2 SVGAGI. Clones were read by immunoSEQ multiplex PCR, and TCRdb kept only the in-frame ones, dropping some. Seen here are approximately 88,000 clones, about 95% observed once, and the top ten hold roughly 1.2%. The rearrangement uses TRBV6-5 and TRBJ2-3; no reliable D call. The receptor comes from a female donor with multiple sclerosis, enrolled in a pregnancy study. The sample was peripheral blood, taken in the second trimester of pregnancy. This CDR3 is CASSYGAGTDTQYF. CDR3 in DNA: TGTGCCAGCAGTTACGGAGCTGGCACAGATACGCAGTATTTT.